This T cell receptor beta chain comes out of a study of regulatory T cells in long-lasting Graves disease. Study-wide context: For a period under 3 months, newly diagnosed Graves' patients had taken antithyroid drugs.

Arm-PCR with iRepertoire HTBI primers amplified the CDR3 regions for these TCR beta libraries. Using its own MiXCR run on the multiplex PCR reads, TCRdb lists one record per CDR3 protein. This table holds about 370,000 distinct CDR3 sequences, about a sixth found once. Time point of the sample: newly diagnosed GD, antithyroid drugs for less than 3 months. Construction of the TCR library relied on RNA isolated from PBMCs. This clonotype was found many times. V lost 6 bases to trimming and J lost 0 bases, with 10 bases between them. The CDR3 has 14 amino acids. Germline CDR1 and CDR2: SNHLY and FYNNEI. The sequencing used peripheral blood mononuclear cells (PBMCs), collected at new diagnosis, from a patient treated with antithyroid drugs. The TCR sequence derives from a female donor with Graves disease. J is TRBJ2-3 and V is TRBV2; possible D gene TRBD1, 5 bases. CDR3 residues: CASRRTLSTDTQYF. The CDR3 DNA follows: TGTGCCAGCAGACGGACACTTAGCACAGATACGCAGTATTTT.